The 14 T cell receptor beta chains below come from one sample, sequenced in a study of shared clonotypes between healthy human individuals. Measured with immunoSEQ multiplex PCR; TCRdb has only the in-frame clones, and not every one. The repertoire has around 1.1 million clones, roughly 77% of them found once; the top ten carry 0.89%. Sequencing used memory CD4+ T cells from PBMCs. Stated subset: CD45RA-negative fraction. Source of these receptors: a man aged 18 to 35 in good health. Some clones in this sample may be carry-over from other donors' samples.

The chain links TRBV7-2 to TRBJ1-2; 9 bases align to TRBD1. The ends lost 6 bases at V and 4 bases at J; junction bases unmatched: 9. This CDR3 spans 15 amino acids. Germline lookup yields CDR1 SGHTA and CDR2 FQGNSA. CDR3 region: CASSSRQGEIYGYTF. CDR3 in DNA: TGTGCCAGCAGTTCGCGACAGGGGGAGATCTATGGCTACACCTTC.

This clone was counted a few times. The chain joins TRBV4-1 to TRBJ2-6; D remains ambiguous. Between the trimmed V and J ends, which lost 1 base and 0 bases, there was a span of 7 bases. This CDR3 is built from 16 residues. CDR1 and CDR2 from the germline V gene are MGHRA and YSYEKL. In DNA, the CDR3 is TGCGCCAGCAGCCAAGTTCTTGCCTCTGGGGCCAACGTCCTGACTTTC. This encodes CASSQVLASGANVLTF.

The chain joins TRBV7-3 to TRBJ2-5, with 7 bases fitting TRBD2. Trimming cost V 6 bases and J 3 bases; bases outside gene matches: 4. The CDR3 loop spans 13 amino acids. Germline assignment: CDR1 SGHTA and CDR2 FQGTGA. The CDR3 DNA follows: TGTGCCAGCAGTAGGGCGGGAGAAGAGACCCAGTACTTC. Translating gives CASSRAGEETQYF. Complete variable domain (other parts from reference TRBV7-3 and TRBJ2-5): GAGVSQTPSNKVTEKGKYVELRCDPISGHTALYWYRQSLGQGPEFLIYFQGTGAADDSGLPNDRFFAVRPEGSVSTLKIQRTERGDSAVYLCASSRAGEETQYFGPGTRLLVL.

The rearrangement uses TRBV7-9 and TRBJ2-2, with D perhaps being TRBD1 or TRBD2 (6 bases each). The germline V gene has CDR1 SEHNR and CDR2 FQNEAQ (reference sequence). The CDR3 has 14 amino acids. Trimming stripped 11 bases from V and 8 bases from J, with 21 bases between. The CDR3 reads CAVRGRDSAGELFF. CDR3 DNA: TGTGCCGTCCGGGGGCGGGACTCGGCAGGGGAGCTGTTTTTT.

V gene TRBV6-6 combines with J gene TRBJ1-2; the D is unclear. Trimming removed 5 bases from V and 6 bases from J, with 10 bases in between. The CDR3 is made up of 12 amino acids. Germline CDR1 MNHNY, CDR2 SVGAGI (reference sequence). The DNA for the CDR3 is TGTGCCAGCAGTGACCCTCCACATGGCTACACCTTC. It translates to CASSDPPHGYTF.

This clone showed up just a few times. This sequence joins TRBV7-9 and TRBJ1-3; D is unresolved. The germline V gene has CDR1 SEHNR and CDR2 FQNEAQ (reference sequence). The CDR3 runs to 12 residues. The V end lost 8 bases, the J end lost 7 bases, and 12 bases lay between the germline ends. CDR3 in amino acids: CASGRARNTIYF. As DNA, the CDR3 is TGTGCCAGCGGTCGGGCGCGGAACACCATATATTTT.

This clone was seen at least ten times. The chain links TRBV11-3 to TRBJ1-2, with D unresolved. The CDR3 sequence is 16 residues long. In germline, CDR1 is SGHNT, CDR2 YENEEA. Trimming removed 5 bases from V and 2 bases from J, with 18 bases in between. The CDR3 DNA sequence: TGTGCCAGCAGCCGCGCTATTGTAGGCGACAACTATGGCTACACCTTC. Translated: CASSRAIVGDNYGYTF. Combining the CDR3 with reference TRBV11-3 and TRBJ1-2 gives the whole variable domain EAGVVQSPRYKIIEKKQPVAFWCNPISGHNTLYWYLQNLGQGPELLIRYENEEAVDDSQLPKDRFSAERLKGVDSTLKIQPAELGDSAVYLCASSRAIVGDNYGYTFGSGTRLTVV.

The rearrangement joins TRBV28 to TRBJ1-5, with D perhaps matching TRBD1 (6 bases). The CDR3 is 15 amino acids. Germline V gives CDR1 MDHEN, CDR2 SYDVKM. Trimming removed 3 bases from V and 3 bases from J, with 12 bases in between. As DNA, the CDR3 is TGTGCCAGCAGTTTTACGGGGGCTATCAATCAGCCCCAGCATTTT. Translated: CASSFTGAINQPQHF. The full variable domain, rest sourced from reference TRBV28 and TRBJ1-5, is DVKVTQSSRYLVKRTGEKVFLECVQDMDHENMFWYRQDPGLGLRLIYFSYDVKMKEKGDIPEGYSVSREKKERFSLILESASTNQTSMYLCASSFTGAINQPQHFGDGTRLSIL.

The chain links TRBV2 to TRBJ2-1; no reliable D call. CDR1 is SNHLY and CDR2 is FYNNEI in the germline V gene. There are 15 residues in the CDR3. Trimming left V 3 bases short and J 6 bases short, with 15 bases between. CDR3 sequence: CASSDKQTPPNEQFF. In DNA, the CDR3 is TGTGCCAGCAGTGATAAGCAAACCCCTCCCAATGAGCAGTTCTTC.

The CDR3 region has the DNA TGTGCCAGCAGCTCTAGCGGGAGGGCCGGGGAGCTGTTTTTT. Residues: CASSSSGRAGELFF. The chain has TRBV7-3 and TRBJ2-2; TRBD2 agrees at 12 bases. V was pared by 4 bases and J by 6 bases, with 0 bases of the junction left unmatched. The CDR3 loop spans 14 amino acids. Germline-derived CDR1 and CDR2 are SGHTA and FQGTGA.

This clone was seen only a few times. The V and J genes are TRBV11-2 and TRBJ2-7; D may be TRBD2 (6 bases). The germline V gene encodes CDR1 SGHAT and CDR2 FQNNGV. The CDR3 is 16 residues long. Trimming took off 1 base at V and 1 base at J, with 14 bases between the two ends. The CDR3 DNA reads as TGTGCCAGCAGCTTAGGGCGGGGCAGGAGGTCCTACGAGCAGTACTTC. Protein product: CASSLGRGRRSYEQYF.

V usage is TRBV7-9 and J usage is TRBJ1-5; 10 bases fit TRBD1. V shed 8 bases and J 2 bases; nucleotides not matched to a gene: 6. This CDR3 has 15 amino acids. Germline CDR1 is SEHNR and CDR2 is FQNEAQ (reference sequence). The CDR3, as DNA: TGTGCCAGCGGAGTGGACAGGGGGGGCAATCAGCCCCAGCATTTT. Its translation: CASGVDRGGNQPQHF.

Here the CDR3 reads CASSLPQEAREKLFF. CDR3 nucleotide sequence: TGTGCCAGCAGTCTCCCACAGGAGGCAAGGGAAAAACTGTTTTTT. This chain links TRBV28 with TRBJ1-4, with a weak D call TRBD1 (5 bases). The CDR3 runs to 15 residues. The germline V gene encodes CDR1 MDHEN and CDR2 SYDVKM. The ends were cut back, 5 bases at V and 8 bases at J, with 18 bases in the middle.

The chain couples TRBV4-2 to TRBJ2-7; 7 positions match TRBD2. This CDR3 is 16 amino acids long. Trimming removed 0 bases from V and 0 bases from J; junction bases left unmatched: 5. CDR1 is LGHNA, CDR2 YNFKEQ, per germline. In nucleotides, the CDR3 is TGTGCCAGCAGCCAAGATTTCGGCGGGAGCTCCTACGAGCAGTACTTC. Encoded protein: CASSQDFGGSSYEQYF.